The 22 T cell receptor beta chains reported below all come from one sample, sequenced in a study of TIL therapy for anti-PD-1-resistant metastatic lung cancer. Noted time point: pre-treatment sample, taken before nivolumab and TIL therapy. Most excised metastases sampled were pleural nodules or supraclavicular lymph nodes. The immunoSEQ assay was v3. The repertoire was sequenced with immunoSEQ multiplex PCR; TCRdb's copy has only in-frame clones and lacks some. In the table there are 50,000 or so clones, over 65% of which are singletons. Sequences were derived from tumor tissue, sampled at baseline. Receptor source: a person between 25 and 79 years old with non-small cell lung cancer.

The chain couples TRBV7-8 to TRBJ2-7, with D perhaps given as TRBD1 or TRBD2 (5 bases each). The germline V gene has CDR1 SGHVS and CDR2 FQNEAQ. The V and J ends lost 8 bases and 0 bases respectively, with 8 bases between them. The CDR3 loop spans 12 amino acids. CDR3 sequence: CASGGVSYEQYF. In DNA form, the CDR3 reads TGTGCCAGCGGGGGAGTCTCCTACGAGCAGTACTTC.

This clone occurred a few times. The rearrangement joins TRBV9 to TRBJ1-2; perhaps TRBD1 as D (5 bases). This CDR3 is 12 amino acids long. Germline V gene lookup returns CDR1 SGDLS and CDR2 YYNGEE. V lost 4 bases and J 8 bases, leaving 12 bases between the germline ends. CDR3 amino acids: CASSPGPGGYTF. In DNA form, the CDR3 reads TGTGCCAGCAGCCCGGGACCAGGGGGCTACACCTTC.

This clone was observed once. This rearrangement joins TRBV6-6 to TRBJ2-1; D gene ambiguous. Germline V gene data show CDR1 as MNHNY and CDR2 as SVGAGI (reference sequence). Trimming pared 5 bases from V and 10 bases from J, leaving 15 bases between. The CDR3 extends over 13 amino acids. The CDR3 region is CASSTGPVGEQFF. CDR3 DNA: TGTGCCAGCAGTACCGGACCGGTAGGAGAGCAGTTCTTC.

The sample holds a few counts of this clone. V and J are TRBV2 and TRBJ1-5; D is perhaps TRBD1 (5 bases). The length of the CDR3 is 16 residues. Germline CDR1 is SNHLY and CDR2 is FYNNEI. V lost 7 bases and J lost 1, with 17 bases in between. The CDR3 bases are TGTGCCAGCACCCCAGTTAGCGGGGCCAGCAATCAGCCCCAGCATTTT. It encodes CASTPVSGASNQPQHF. Full variable domain (outside the CDR3, taken from reference TRBV2 and TRBJ1-5): EPEVTQTPSHQVTQMGQEVILRCVPISNHLYFYWYRQILGQKVEFLVSFYNNEISEKSEIFDDQFSVERPDGSNFTLKIRSTKLEDSAMYFCASTPVSGASNQPQHFGDGTRLSIL.

The chain is built from TRBV15 and TRBJ1-4; no clear D gene. The V gene lost 0 bases and the J gene lost 2 bases, with 16 bases spanning the gap. Germline assignment: CDR1 LNHNV and CDR2 YYDKDF (reference sequence). There are 18 residues in the CDR3. The CDR3: CATSRDRRVGSTNEKLFF. The DNA of the CDR3 is TGTGCCACCAGCAGAGATCGCCGGGTTGGGTCTACTAATGAAAAACTGTTTTTT.

The CDR3 DNA reads as TGTGCCAGCAGTGAGGGTCCCCGGTTGAATGAAAAACTGTTTTTT. As protein: CASSEGPRLNEKLFF. V usage is TRBV2 and J usage is TRBJ1-4; D is unclear. The CDR3 runs 15 residues. Germline V gene sequence: CDR1 SNHLY, CDR2 FYNNEI. Deletions cut 3 bases from V and 5 bases from J, with 13 bases between.

DNA of the CDR3: TGTGCCACCGCACCTGACAGGGCTTTCTACGAGCAGTACTTC. Protein sequence: CATAPDRAFYEQYF. This chain connects TRBV19 to TRBJ2-7; 7 positions match TRBD1. CDR1 is LNHDA, CDR2 SQIVND, per germline (reference sequence). Trimming took 10 bases from V and 3 from J; bases not matched to a gene: 12. This CDR3 is 14 amino acids long.

The chain has TRBV7-9 and TRBJ1-5, with 7 bases matching TRBD1. Germline V gene lookup returns CDR1 SEHNR and CDR2 FQNEAQ (reference sequence). The CDR3 contains 15 residues. V gave up 4 bases and J gave up 4 bases; unmatched junction bases: 7. CDR3 region: CASSSTPGGNQPQHF. CDR3 nucleotides: TGTGCCAGCAGCTCAACCCCAGGGGGTAATCAGCCCCAGCATTTT.

The chain employs TRBV14 and TRBJ2-5; the match to TRBD2 covers 7 bases. Losses at the gene ends were 0 bases for V and 5 bases for J; bases not matched to a gene: 12. The CDR3 has 17 residues. CDR1 SGHDN and CDR2 FVKESK come from the germline V gene. The CDR3 here is CASSQESPGLPLETQYF. The CDR3 DNA reads TGTGCCAGCAGCCAAGAATCCCCGGGACTACCGTTGGAGACCCAGTACTTC.

The chain is built from TRBV2 and TRBJ1-2; TRBD1 matches at 8 bases. Losses at the gene ends were 1 base for V and 5 bases for J; bases not matched to a gene: 0. The CDR3 loop spans 13 amino acids. Germline assignment: CDR1 SNHLY and CDR2 FYNNEI. DNA for the CDR3: TGTGCCAGCAGTGAAGGGACAGGGTATGGCTACACCTTC. This gives the protein CASSEGTGYGYTF.

This clone occurred a few times. V is TRBV4-2 and J is TRBJ2-4; tentative D call: TRBD1 (6 bases). Trimming removed 5 bases at V and 3 bases at J, with 14 bases between. In germline, CDR1 is LGHNA, CDR2 YNFKEQ. This CDR3 is 15 amino acids long. CDR3 sequence reads: CASSSQQGGKNIQYF. The DNA for the CDR3 is TGTGCCAGCAGCTCCCAACAGGGTGGCAAAAACATTCAGTACTTC.

The V and J genes are TRBV7-2 and TRBJ2-3; 8 bases are a match to TRBD2. The CDR3 is 16 residues long. Trimming removed 7 bases from V and 4 bases from J; junction bases left unmatched: 13. The germline V gene has CDR1 SGHTA and CDR2 FQGNSA. The CDR3 DNA sequence: TGTGCCAGCACTTTTCGGGGGGGCCGTGGGGCAGATACGCAGTATTTT. It specifies CASTFRGGRGADTQYF. Supplemented by reference TRBV7-2 and TRBJ2-3, the full variable domain reads GAGVSQSPSNKVTEKGKDVELRCDPISGHTALYWYRQSLGQGLEFLIYFQGNSAPDKSGLPSDRFSAERTGGSVSTLTIQRTQQEDSAVYLCASTFRGGRGADTQYFGPGTRLTVL.

The CDR3 here is CASSLSETSGRAQYF. CDR3 sequence (DNA): TGCGCCAGCAGCTTGAGCGAAACTAGCGGGAGGGCCCAGTACTTC. The rearrangement joins TRBV5-1 to TRBJ2-5; 13 bases agree with TRBD2. CDR1 is SGHRS and CDR2 is YFSETQ in the germline V gene. J lost 9 bases, V lost 1 base, and 6 bases had no gene match. The CDR3 length is 15 residues.

This rearrangement joins TRBV11-2 to TRBJ2-2; no definite D call. The CDR3 contains 12 residues. From germline, CDR1 is SGHAT and CDR2 FQNNGV. The ends were cut back, 3 bases at V and 6 bases at J, with 5 bases in the middle. In nucleotides, the CDR3 is TGTGCCAGCAGCTTTGACCCCGGGGAGCTGTTTTTT. Amino acids: CASSFDPGELFF.

The chain has TRBV4-1 and TRBJ2-5; D perhaps matches TRBD2 (5 bases). The J call may be wrong; the DNA end is better matched by TRBJ2-7. The CDR3 has 15 amino acids. CDR1 and CDR2 (germline): MGHRA, YSYEKL. The CDR3 is CASSRPSPSSYEQYF. As DNA, the CDR3 is TGCGCCAGCAGCCGTCCTAGCCCGAGCTCCTACGAGCAGTACTTC.

The chain joins TRBV11-3 to TRBJ2-3; 8 bases agree with TRBD2. CDR1 and CDR2 from the germline V gene are SGHNT and YENEEA. V was clipped by 1 base and J by 5 bases; unmatched bases: 8. The CDR3 consists of 16 residues. The CDR3 DNA reads as TGTGCCAGCAGCTTAGGGCCAGCGGGAGCGGTAGATACGCAGTATTTT. This codes for CASSLGPAGAVDTQYF.

This clone was seen just once. J is TRBJ2-2 and V is TRBV5-1; the D gene is possibly TRBD1 (5 bases). V was clipped by 1 base and J by 0 bases, with 7 bases between them. CDR3 length: 15 amino acids. Germline CDR1 SGHRS, CDR2 YFSETQ. CDR3 coding DNA: TGCGCCAGCAGCTTGCTCAGGGCGAACACCGGGGAGCTGTTTTTT. It codes for CASSLLRANTGELFF. Supplemented by reference TRBV5-1 and TRBJ2-2, the full variable domain reads KAGVTQTPRYLIKTRGQQVTLSCSPISGHRSVSWYQQTPGQGLQFLFEYFSETQRNKGNFPGRFSGRQFSNSRSEMNVSTLELGDSALYLCASSLLRANTGELFFGEGSRLTVL.

CDR3 loop: CAWVRGTPYEQYF. CDR3 DNA: TGTGCCTGGGTTCGCGGGACCCCCTACGAGCAGTACTTC. V is TRBV30 and J is TRBJ2-7, with D maybe TRBD2 (6 bases). CDR3 length equals 13 residues. Germline V gives CDR1 GTSNPN, CDR2 SVGIG (reference sequence). The V and J ends lost 5 bases and 2 bases respectively, with 13 bases between them.

This chain joins TRBV7-9 and TRBJ2-1; 7 bases align to TRBD2. J was trimmed by 6 bases and V by 3 bases; bases with no gene match: 14. The CDR3 spans 17 residues. Germline V gives CDR1 SEHNR, CDR2 FQNEAQ (reference sequence). Written as DNA, the CDR3 is TGTGCCAGCAGCTTCACATGGGACTACCTACTCACCAATGAGCAGTTCTTC. The encoded protein is CASSFTWDYLLTNEQFF.

The CDR3 loop reads CASSLQGKTGYEQYF. In DNA, the CDR3 is TGTGCCAGCAGTTTACAGGGGAAGACTGGGTACGAGCAGTACTTC. This chain joins TRBV27 and TRBJ2-7; possible D gene TRBD1, 6 bases. The V gene's germline CDR1 is MNHEY and CDR2 SMNVEV (reference sequence). Deletions cut 2 bases from V and 4 bases from J, with 15 bases between. The CDR3 covers 15 residues.

With respect to this clone: The junction departs from germline at one end; a sequencing error may be responsible. The chain links TRBV7-8 to TRBJ1-2, with D maybe TRBD1 (6 bases). The CDR3 runs to 15 residues. Germline V gene lookup returns CDR1 SGHVS and CDR2 FQNEAQ. The DNA for the CDR3 is TGTGCCAGCAGTTTAGGGCCCCAGGGGAACTATGGCTACACCTTC. It yields the protein CASSLGPQGNYGYTF.

In its sample, this clone was seen a few times. This rearrangement joins TRBV29-1 to TRBJ2-1; D may correspond to TRBD1 or TRBD2 (5 bases each). Germline-derived CDR1 and CDR2 are SQVTM and ANQGSEA. The CDR3 consists of 13 residues. V was pared by 3 bases and J by 9 bases, with 15 bases between. The CDR3 protein is CSVEASPRGEQFF. The DNA for the CDR3 is TGCAGCGTTGAGGCTAGCCCAAGGGGTGAGCAGTTCTTC.